The sequence of this T cell receptor beta chain was determined in a study of blood T cell repertoires in COVID-19. Study at large: COVID-19 samples collected from the United States, Italy and Spain covered acute and convalescent phases.

Per the study methods: The assay estimated nucleated cells by amplifying reference gene primers. Sequencing was performed with immunoSEQ multiplex PCR; in TCRdb, only in-frame clones are kept and a portion is missing. That table supplies the V and J calls and clone size; D and trimming were determined from the DNA. The table lists some 180,000 clones, around 90% of them singletons. The germline V gene has CDR1 MDHEN and CDR2 SYDVKM. Trimming removed 7 bases from V and 6 bases from J; junction bases left unmatched: 8. The CDR3 has 13 amino acids. This chain links TRBV28 with TRBJ1-2; 7 nucleotides align to TRBD1. Source material: peripheral blood. This clonotype was sampled from a man in his forties or fifties with acute or convalescent COVID-19. The CDR3 reads CASTPPDRDGYTF. The CDR3, as DNA: TGTGCCAGCACCCCCCCTGACAGGGATGGCTACACCTTC.